This T cell receptor gamma chain originates from a study of gamma delta lymphoproliferative disorders and STAT genes (dated by TCRdb to 2016 to 2019). Study-level background: The LymphoTrack Dx TCRG Assay was used to prepare gamma-chain libraries from at least 50 ng of genomic DNA. Since no corresponding Invivoscribe delta assay was available, delta-chain libraries were prepared following the standard operating procedure of the EuroClonality-NGS working group. Within a larger immunophenotypic and STAT-mutation study, TCR gamma and delta CDR3 repertoires were profiled by deep sequencing in Tgammadelta lymphoproliferative disease patients and healthy controls. To confirm the results, all delta-chain samples and a couple of gamma-chain samples were sequenced a second time. On the study overall, not on this receptor specifically: Almost every major gamma and delta clonotype found in patients was public, meaning shared with at least one healthy donor, with just two gamma clonotypes being private to disease. When whole repertoires were clustered, patient gamma repertoires were grouped separately from healthy controls, whereas no separation between groups was observed for delta repertoires. T cells in controls likely covered a range of maturation stages, whereas leukemic cells were skewed toward terminal effectors, which could potentially limit comparisons between patients and controls. It was noted by the authors that NGS specificity may be reduced at low frequencies, so confirmation of the public or private nature of leukemic clones is needed.

In regard to this clone: The clone's antigen remains unknown. The DNA is omitted, as the CDR3 cannot be located on it reliably, and the CDR3 follows TCRdb's listing.

Genomic DNA from peripheral blood mononuclear cells isolated from patients and controls was used for TCR sequencing. The control group consisted of about 23 healthy adult blood donors (median age roughly 60 years; approximately twelve males and around 11 females) who were matched to the patients for age and sex. Both library preparation methods relied on multiplex PCR with primers aimed at conserved V and J regions of the TCR genes. Amplicons were purified, pooled and sequenced on an Illumina MiSeq platform. Concerning the study's data processing: V(D)J alignment, clonotype assembly and translation were performed with MiXCR, whereas functionality assessment and CDR3 repertoire analyses were performed with VDJtools. The IMGT definition of CDR3 was applied, and only productive sequences using functional genes were analyzed, with ORF genes and pseudogenes left out. Identical amino acid CDR3s of major clonotypes (frequency >=5%) were searched for across all patients and controls using a custom Python script. To compare clonotype frequencies between patients and controls, a one-sided non-parametric Wilcoxon test was applied. The public reads were reprocessed by TCRdb using CATT, and rows of matching DNA were later combined. The V and J calls were not made by the authors but by TCRdb's processing. This sample lists around 500 gamma-chain clones; 27% were detected once. Of the sample, roughly 62% falls within the top ten clones.

There are 19 amino acids in the CDR3, from cysteine to phenylalanine inclusive. The receptor comes from a human donor in good health. Material: blood. Here the V gene is TRGV11, but the J gene went uncalled. TRGV11 is designated an ORF whose function remains uncertain. The CDR3 in this case is CTTVPAGLGIQVSDWIKTF.